Here is one TCR beta chain with its context. What it binds is not known. This sample was included in a study of graft-versus-host responses after intestinal transplantation. Study at large: After anti-thymocyte globulin induction, recipients took tacrolimus and steroids for approximately 3 years.

The germline V gene encodes CDR1 SGHTA and CDR2 FQGNSA. V lost 5 bases to trimming and J lost 2 bases, with 13 bases between them. This CDR3 is built from 14 residues. TCRdb's copy holds only in-frame clones and misses some; the assay was immunoSEQ multiplex PCR. Seen here are about 27,000 clones, around 94% observed once, and the top ten hold 0.7% to 1%. General study points: Allografts carried high graft-versus-host to host-versus-graft clonal ratios in patients having graft-donor T cell macrochimerism. GvH clones surfaced in recipient marrow, some emerging earlier in ileum or blood.

V is TRBV7-2 and J is TRBJ2-7; D unresolved. The specimen was PBMCs, collected just over 29 days after intestinal transplant. The receptor was isolated from a human patient who received an intestinal transplant, so some T cells may come from the graft donor. The CDR3 coding sequence is TGTGCCAGCAGCCTAGGCCCTCGGGCCTACGAGCAGTACTTC. Residues: CASSLGPRAYEQYF.